This T cell receptor (beta chain) was recovered during a study of shared clonotypes between healthy human individuals. On the study more broadly: Aged between 18 and 49, the donors were a couple of women and three men.

About this clone itself: Antigen specificity is unknown. A far bigger clonotype differs at one base, so this is likely a read error.

Trimming took 2 bases from V and 6 from J; bases not matched to a gene: 2. CDR1 and CDR2 (germline): SGHAT, FQNNGV. The CDR3 totals 15 residues. The study's findings and limits: Limitation of the genetic and exposure-history diversity represented came from the few donors.

Original data processing: ImmunoSEQ output lacked quality scores and full-length reads, limiting matched filtering. The table came from immunoSEQ multiplex PCR; TCRdb's copy has only in-frame clones and leaves some out. V and J calls and clone size are as listed in that table; D and trimming were resolved from the DNA. The table includes approximately 500,000 clones, approximately 81% detected once. This clonotype originated in a woman in her forties in good health. Some clones in this sample may be carry-over from other donors' samples. Input material: PBMCs. This chain links TRBV11-2 with TRBJ2-1, with 12 bases identical to TRBD2. CDR3 residues: CASSLLTSGSNEQFF. In DNA, the CDR3 is TGTGCCAGCAGCTTACTGACTAGCGGGAGCAATGAGCAGTTCTTC.